A selection of T cell receptor beta chains follows, all from one sample in a study of T cell responses to AZD1222 COVID-19 vaccine. Generated by immunoSEQ multiplex PCR, the TCRdb table keeps only in-frame clones and is missing some. The sample has 100,000 to 120,000 clones; approximately 92% are singletons. The material was peripheral blood, obtained 28 days after the second AZD1222 dose. The receptor set was obtained from an adult who received the AZD1222 COVID-19 vaccine. Each CDR3 is given with its conserved first and last residue.

j_call v_call cdr3_aa
TRBJ2-5 TRBV5-4 CASSLAPGEGETQYF
TRBJ2-7 TRBV6-6 CASSYLAPSSYEQYF
TRBJ2-1 TRBV5-1 CASSLAGGHFNEQFF
TRBJ2-5 TRBV6-1 CASSELGPGDETQYF
TRBJ2-7 TRBV11-2 CASSFGDRGLGQYF
TRBJ1-2 TRBV11-2 CASTLPGTDRGYTF
TRBJ1-6 TRBV9 CASSFAGSPHSPLHF
TRBJ1-6 TRBV5-6 CASSLVGQSPLHF
TRBJ2-2 TRBV19 CASTPGTKNTGELFF
TRBJ2-7 TRBV6-2/TRBV6-3 CASSSHNDEQYF
TRBJ2-7 TRBV4-2 CASSQGGTDVPPYEQYF
TRBJ1-1 TRBV2 CASSPDRAGAEAFF
TRBJ1-5 TRBV19 CASRTTGLNQPQHF
TRBJ2-1 TRBV3-1/TRBV3-2 CASSQASGSWGDEQFF
TRBJ2-7 TRBV5-6 CASRSRYEQYF
TRBJ2-7 TRBV4-3 CASSQGIGTGYEQYF
TRBJ1-2 TRBV2 CASSSPGLSYGYTF
TRBJ1-1 TRBV6-5 CASSIRGSEAFF
TRBJ1-2 TRBV2 CASSDSGSGGYTF
TRBJ1-2 TRBV12-3/TRBV12-4 CASRFPGGGYTF
TRBJ1-4 TRBV18 CASSPDRGGEKLFF
TRBJ2-5 TRBV6-1 CASSEQAGVGETQYF
TRBJ2-7 TRBV19 CASEGAATDEQYF
TRBJ1-6 TRBV5-1 CASSPTRTGPNSPLHF
TRBJ1-2 TRBV28 CASSPRRNYYGYTF
TRBJ2-5 TRBV21-1 CASSKLAGGASETQYF
TRBJ2-5 TRBV5-5 CASLPGRAQETQYF
TRBJ2-4 TRBV18 CASSPPTRGENIQYF
TRBJ1-2 TRBV19 CASSLTGTVPGYTF
TRBJ2-7 TRBV6-5 CASGTGSREQYF
TRBJ2-5 TRBV7-3 CASSFTGNGETQYF
TRBJ2-5 TRBV18 CASSDYIETQYF
TRBJ2-6 TRBV28 CASRQLGSGANVLTF
TRBJ1-1 TRBV7-3 CASSLGGTSTEAFF
TRBJ1-6 TRBV6-2/TRBV6-3 CASSNTAGTYSPLHF
TRBJ2-7 TRBV7-9 CASSLEPGGDEQYF
TRBJ2-5 TRBV28 CASRTSGGVQTQYF
TRBJ2-7 TRBV6-2/TRBV6-3 CASSSNSYEQYF
TRBJ2-5 TRBV5-5 CASSVDVGAQETQYF
TRBJ1-2 TRBV5-4 CASSQGRDTYGYTF
TRBJ2-7 TRBV5-1 CASSTGTAYSYEQYF
TRBJ1-2 TRBV4-2 CASSQERTGVNYGYTF